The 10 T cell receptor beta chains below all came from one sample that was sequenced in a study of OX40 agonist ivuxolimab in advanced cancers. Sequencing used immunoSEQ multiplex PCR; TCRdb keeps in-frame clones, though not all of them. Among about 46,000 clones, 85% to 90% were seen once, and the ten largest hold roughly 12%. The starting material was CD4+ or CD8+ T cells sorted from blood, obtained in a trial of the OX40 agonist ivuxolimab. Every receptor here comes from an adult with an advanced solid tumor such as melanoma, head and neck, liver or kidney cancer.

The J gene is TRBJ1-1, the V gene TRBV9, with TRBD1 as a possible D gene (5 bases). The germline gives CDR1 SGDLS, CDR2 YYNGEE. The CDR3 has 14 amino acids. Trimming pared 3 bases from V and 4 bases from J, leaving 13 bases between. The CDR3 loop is CASSETGGSTEAFF. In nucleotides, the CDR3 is TGTGCCAGCAGCGAGACCGGGGGTAGCACTGAAGCTTTCTTT. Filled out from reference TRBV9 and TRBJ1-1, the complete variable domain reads DSGVTQTPKHLITATGQRVTLRCSPRSGDLSVYWYQQSLDQGLQFLIQYYNGEERAKGNILERFSAQQFPDLHSELNLSSLELGDSALYFCASSETGGSTEAFFGQGTRLTVV.

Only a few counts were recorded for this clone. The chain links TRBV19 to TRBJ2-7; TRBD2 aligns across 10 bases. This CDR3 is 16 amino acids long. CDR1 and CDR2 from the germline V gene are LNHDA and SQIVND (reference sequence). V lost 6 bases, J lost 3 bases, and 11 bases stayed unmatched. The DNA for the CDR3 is TGTGCCAGTAGCCATCTCCTAGCGGGAGACCTCTACGAGCAGTACTTC. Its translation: CASSHLLAGDLYEQYF. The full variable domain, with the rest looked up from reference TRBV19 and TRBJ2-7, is DGGITQSPKYLFRKEGQNVTLSCEQNLNHDAMYWYRQDPGQGLRLIYYSQIVNDFQKGDIAEGYSVSREKKESFPLTVTSAQKNPTAFYLCASSHLLAGDLYEQYFGPGTRLTVT.

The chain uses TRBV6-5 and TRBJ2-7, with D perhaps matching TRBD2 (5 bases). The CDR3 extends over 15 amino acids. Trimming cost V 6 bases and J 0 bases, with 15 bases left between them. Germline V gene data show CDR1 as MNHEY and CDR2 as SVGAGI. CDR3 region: CASSPLGGSSYEQYF. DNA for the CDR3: TGTGCCAGCAGCCCACTAGGTGGGAGCTCCTACGAGCAGTACTTC.

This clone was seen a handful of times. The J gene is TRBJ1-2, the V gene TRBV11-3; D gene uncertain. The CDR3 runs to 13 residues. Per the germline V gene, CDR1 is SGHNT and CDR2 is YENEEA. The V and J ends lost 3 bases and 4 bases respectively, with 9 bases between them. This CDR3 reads CASSFGGVYGYTF. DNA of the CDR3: TGTGCCAGCAGCTTTGGTGGAGTCTATGGCTACACCTTC.

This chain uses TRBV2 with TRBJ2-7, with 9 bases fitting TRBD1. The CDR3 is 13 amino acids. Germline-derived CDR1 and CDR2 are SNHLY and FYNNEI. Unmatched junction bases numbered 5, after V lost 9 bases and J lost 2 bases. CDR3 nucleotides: TGTGCCAGTGAAGGACAGGGGCCCTACGAGCAGTACTTC. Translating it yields CASEGQGPYEQYF.

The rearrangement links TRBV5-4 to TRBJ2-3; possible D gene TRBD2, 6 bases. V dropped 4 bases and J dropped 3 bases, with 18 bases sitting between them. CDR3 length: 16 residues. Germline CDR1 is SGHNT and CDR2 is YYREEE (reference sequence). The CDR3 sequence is CASSPRGGGGTDTQYF. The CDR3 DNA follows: TGTGCCAGCAGCCCCCGGGGCGGCGGAGGGACAGATACGCAGTATTTT. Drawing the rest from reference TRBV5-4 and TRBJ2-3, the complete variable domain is ETGVTQSPTHLIKTRGQQVTLRCSSQSGHNTVSWYQQALGQGPQFIFQYYREEENGRGNFPPRFSGLQFPNYSSELNVNALELDDSALYLCASSPRGGGGTDTQYFGPGTRLTVL.

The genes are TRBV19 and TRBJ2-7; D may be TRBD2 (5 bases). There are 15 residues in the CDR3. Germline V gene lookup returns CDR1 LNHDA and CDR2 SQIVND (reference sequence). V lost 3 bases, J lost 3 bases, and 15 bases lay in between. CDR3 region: CASSIGLAPNYEQYF. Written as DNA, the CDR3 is TGTGCCAGTAGTATTGGGCTAGCACCTAACTACGAGCAGTACTTC.

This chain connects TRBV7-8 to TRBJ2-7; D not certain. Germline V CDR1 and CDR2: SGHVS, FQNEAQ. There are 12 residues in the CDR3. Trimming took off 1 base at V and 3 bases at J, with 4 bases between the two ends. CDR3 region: CASSLVHYEQYF. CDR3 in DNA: TGTGCCAGCAGCTTAGTTCACTACGAGCAGTACTTC.

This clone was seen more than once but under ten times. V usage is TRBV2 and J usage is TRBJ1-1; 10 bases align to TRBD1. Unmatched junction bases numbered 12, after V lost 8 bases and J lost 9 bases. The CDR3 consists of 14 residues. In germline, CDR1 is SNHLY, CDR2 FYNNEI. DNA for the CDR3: TGTGCCAGCCATTTGGCGGGACAGGGGAGGAAAGCTTTCTTT. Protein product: CASHLAGQGRKAFF.

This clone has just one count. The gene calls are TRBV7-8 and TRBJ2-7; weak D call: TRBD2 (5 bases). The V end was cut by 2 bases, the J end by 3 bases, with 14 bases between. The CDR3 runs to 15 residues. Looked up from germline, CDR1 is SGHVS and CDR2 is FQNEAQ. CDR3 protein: CASSLPTRPLYEQYF. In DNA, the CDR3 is TGTGCCAGCAGCTTACCCACTAGACCTCTCTACGAGCAGTACTTC.